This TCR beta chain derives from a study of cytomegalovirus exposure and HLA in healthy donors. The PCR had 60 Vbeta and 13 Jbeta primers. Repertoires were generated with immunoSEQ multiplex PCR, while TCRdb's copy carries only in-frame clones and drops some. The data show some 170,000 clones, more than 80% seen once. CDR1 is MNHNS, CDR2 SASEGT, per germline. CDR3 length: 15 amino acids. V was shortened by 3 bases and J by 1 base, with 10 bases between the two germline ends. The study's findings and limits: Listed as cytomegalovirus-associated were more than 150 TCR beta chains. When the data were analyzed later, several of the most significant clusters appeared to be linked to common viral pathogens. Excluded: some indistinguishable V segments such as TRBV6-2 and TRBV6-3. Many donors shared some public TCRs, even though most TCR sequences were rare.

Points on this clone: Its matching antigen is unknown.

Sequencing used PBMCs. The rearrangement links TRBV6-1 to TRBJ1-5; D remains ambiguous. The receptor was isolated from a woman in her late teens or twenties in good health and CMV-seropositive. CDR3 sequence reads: CASSEARYSNQPQHF. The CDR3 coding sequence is TGTGCCAGCAGTGAGGCACGATACAGCAATCAGCCCCAGCATTTT.